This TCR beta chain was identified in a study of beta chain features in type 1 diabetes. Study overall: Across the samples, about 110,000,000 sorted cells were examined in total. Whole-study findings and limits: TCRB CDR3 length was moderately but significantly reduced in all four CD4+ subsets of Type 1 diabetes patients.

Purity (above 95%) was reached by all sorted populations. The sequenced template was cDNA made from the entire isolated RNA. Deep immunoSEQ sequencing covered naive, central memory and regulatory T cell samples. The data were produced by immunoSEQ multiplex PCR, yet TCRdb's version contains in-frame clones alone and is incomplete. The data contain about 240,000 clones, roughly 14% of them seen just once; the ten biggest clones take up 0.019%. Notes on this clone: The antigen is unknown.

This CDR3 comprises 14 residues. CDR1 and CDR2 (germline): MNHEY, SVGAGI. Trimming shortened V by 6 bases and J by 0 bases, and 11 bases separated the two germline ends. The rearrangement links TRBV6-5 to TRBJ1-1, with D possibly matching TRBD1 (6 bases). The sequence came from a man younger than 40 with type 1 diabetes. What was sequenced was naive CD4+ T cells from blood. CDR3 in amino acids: CASSRGGVNTEAFF. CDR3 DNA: TGTGCCAGCAGCCGAGGGGGGGTGAACACTGAAGCTTTCTTT.